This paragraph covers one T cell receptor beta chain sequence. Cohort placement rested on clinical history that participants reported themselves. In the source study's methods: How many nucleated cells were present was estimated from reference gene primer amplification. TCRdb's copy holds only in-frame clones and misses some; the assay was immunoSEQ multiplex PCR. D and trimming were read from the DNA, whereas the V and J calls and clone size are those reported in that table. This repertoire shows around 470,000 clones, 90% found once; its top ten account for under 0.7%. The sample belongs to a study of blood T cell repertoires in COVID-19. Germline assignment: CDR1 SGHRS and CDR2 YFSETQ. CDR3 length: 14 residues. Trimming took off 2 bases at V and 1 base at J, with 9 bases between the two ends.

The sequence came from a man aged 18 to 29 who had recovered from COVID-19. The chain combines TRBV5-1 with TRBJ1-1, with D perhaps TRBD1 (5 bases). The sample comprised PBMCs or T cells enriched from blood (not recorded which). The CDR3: CASSFDGGNTEAFF. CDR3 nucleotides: TGCGCCAGCAGCTTCGACGGGGGGAACACTGAAGCTTTCTTT.